This T cell receptor (beta chain) was retrieved from a study of blood T cell repertoires in COVID-19. For the study at large: Donors in the United States, Italy and Spain gave samples during acute or convalescent COVID-19. Sample material is recorded as cDNA or gDNA derived from T cells, B-cell-depleted T cells, or PBMCs.

Seattle enrolled patients during active infection and tracked them longitudinally. Per the study methods: Estimation of nucleated cell counts was performed using reference gene primer amplification. Libraries were prepared by immunoSEQ multiplex PCR; TCRdb keeps only in-frame clonotypes and omits some of them. V and J calls and clone size are given by that table; D and trimming were obtained from the DNA. Of under 250,000 clones in the sample, 70% to 80% were seen once. The CDR3 loop spans 13 amino acids. Trimming stripped 2 bases from V and 5 bases from J, with 10 bases between. Per germline, CDR1 SGHRS and CDR2 YFSETQ.

The sample comprised peripheral blood. The receptor was derived from a woman aged 40 to 50 with COVID-19, enrolled during active disease. The rearrangement joins TRBV5-1 to TRBJ1-1; the D is unclear. DNA of the CDR3: TGCGCCAGCAGCTTTGTCGGGATGACTGAAGCTTTCTTT. Translated, it gives CASSFVGMTEAFF.